A single sample is the source of the 30 T cell receptor beta chains below, sequenced in a study of blood T cell repertoires in COVID-19. The method was immunoSEQ multiplex PCR; TCRdb's version includes in-frame clones alone and lacks a portion of them. The data show over 120,000 clones, 80% seen once. Sample: peripheral blood. Receptors were obtained from a man aged 70 or older who had recovered from COVID-19.

The CDR3 loop is CASSHSRYEQYF. CDR3 in DNA: TGTGCCAGCAGCCATTCCCGTTACGAGCAGTACTTC. This rearrangement joins TRBV14 to TRBJ2-7; D ambiguous. Germline V CDR1 and CDR2: SGHDN, FVKESK. V dropped 3 bases and J dropped 4 bases, with 7 bases sitting between them. The CDR3 runs to 12 residues. Filled out from reference TRBV14 and TRBJ2-7, the complete variable domain reads EAGVTQFPSHSVIEKGQTVTLRCDPISGHDNLYWYRRVMGKEIKFLLHFVKESKQDESGMPNNRFLAERTGGTYSTLKVQPAELEDSGVYFCASSHSRYEQYFGPGTRLTVT.

This chain links TRBV12-5 with TRBJ1-1; 8 bases are a match to TRBD1. Germline V gene data show CDR1 as LGHNT and CDR2 as FRNRAP. There are 14 residues in the CDR3. V lost 6 bases and J lost 7; bases outside the gene matches: 10. The CDR3 loop is CASGGTGGWGEAFF. The DNA of the CDR3 is TGTGCTAGTGGCGGTACAGGGGGATGGGGTGAAGCTTTCTTT.

The table lists this clone with a count of one. J is TRBJ1-3 and V is TRBV7-2; no firm D call. The CDR3 runs to 16 residues. Deletions cut 0 bases from V and 0 bases from J, with 9 bases between. The V gene's germline CDR1 is SGHTA and CDR2 FQGNSA. The CDR3 protein is CASSLARPSSGNTIYF. The CDR3, as DNA: TGTGCCAGCAGCTTAGCCAGGCCCAGCTCTGGAAACACCATATATTTT.

The rearrangement joins TRBV7-9 to TRBJ2-5; D might be TRBD2 (6 bases). The CDR3 runs to 14 residues. Germline V gene sequence: CDR1 SEHNR, CDR2 FQNEAQ (reference sequence). Trimming shortened V by 5 bases and J by 1 base, and 11 bases separated the two germline ends. The CDR3: CASSRGLPQETQYF. Written as DNA, the CDR3 is TGTGCCAGCAGCCGGGGACTCCCCCAAGAGACCCAGTACTTC.

V and J are TRBV6-2 or TRBV6-3 and TRBJ2-7; maybe TRBD1 (6 bases). Germline values: CDR1 MNHEY, CDR2 SVGEGT. Trimming took off 7 bases at V and 5 bases at J, with 15 bases between the two ends. The CDR3 covers 13 residues. The CDR3 loop is CASIPLGANEQYF. CDR3 nucleotides: TGTGCCAGCATCCCCCTGGGGGCTAACGAGCAGTACTTC.

V and J are TRBV5-1 and TRBJ1-1; D possibly corresponds to TRBD1 (6 bases). Trimming removed 0 bases at V and 1 base at J, with 7 bases between. The CDR3 extends over 14 amino acids. Germline lookup yields CDR1 SGHRS and CDR2 YFSETQ. The CDR3 sequence: CASSLDRANTEAFF. In DNA form, the CDR3 reads TGCGCCAGCAGCTTGGACAGGGCGAACACTGAAGCTTTCTTT.

The rearrangement uses TRBV7-9 and TRBJ2-2; D unclear. Germline assignment: CDR1 SEHNR and CDR2 FQNEAQ (reference sequence). The V end was cut by 5 bases, the J end by 7 bases, with 14 bases between. The CDR3 loop spans 14 amino acids. CDR3 sequence reads: CASSPHREDGELFF. The DNA for the CDR3 is TGTGCCAGCAGCCCCCACCGTGAGGACGGGGAGCTGTTTTTT.

The chain carries TRBV27 and TRBJ2-1; 7 nucleotides match TRBD1. Germline V gene data show CDR1 as MNHEY and CDR2 as SMNVEV (reference sequence). The J segment lost 3 bases and the V segment lost 5 bases, leaving 10 bases of the junction unmatched. This CDR3 is 16 amino acids long. The chain's CDR3 is CASSPPTGTVYNEQFF. DNA for the CDR3: TGTGCCAGCAGTCCCCCTACCGGGACAGTCTACAATGAGCAGTTCTTC.

This clone was counted only a few times. The V call is TRBV7-8, the J call TRBJ2-7, with D unresolved. Trimming left V 5 bases short and J 0 bases short, with 14 bases between. Germline values: CDR1 SGHVS, CDR2 FQNEAQ. The CDR3 totals 15 residues. The CDR3, as DNA: TGTGCCAGCAGCAGACCGATGACAAGCTCCTACGAGCAGTACTTC. This codes for CASSRPMTSSYEQYF. The variable domain in full, completed from reference TRBV7-8 and TRBJ2-7, reads GAGVSQSPRYKVAKRGQDVALRCDPISGHVSLFWYQQALGQGPEFLTYFQNEAQLDKSGLPSDRFFAERPEGSVSTLKIQRTQQEDSAVYLCASSRPMTSSYEQYFGPGTRLTVT.

This sequence joins TRBV3-1 (or the pseudogene TRBV3-2) and TRBJ2-5, with D perhaps matching TRBD1 (6 bases). The CDR3 is 18 amino acids. Per germline, CDR1 LGHDT and CDR2 YNNKEL (reference sequence). The V gene lost 0 bases and the J gene lost 10 bases, with 27 bases spanning the gap. The CDR3, as DNA: TGTGCCAGCAGCCAAGATATGGGTCAGGGATCTCCAAAGGGGGACCAGTACTTC. This sequence encodes CASSQDMGQGSPKGDQYF.

This clone showed up just a few times. The rearrangement joins TRBV3-1 (or the pseudogene TRBV3-2) to TRBJ1-2; D is ambiguous. Germline V gene lookup returns CDR1 LGHDT and CDR2 YNNKEL (reference sequence). This CDR3 has 14 residues. Trimming left V 1 base short and J 4 bases short, with 10 bases between. The CDR3 sequence: CASSQGESSYGYTF. In DNA form, the CDR3 reads TGTGCCAGCAGCCAAGGTGAGAGTTCCTATGGCTACACCTTC.

This clone was counted a few times. Here the CDR3 reads CASGLVLNVLLGGQGQFSEQFF. CDR3 sequence (DNA): TGTGCTAGTGGTTTGGTACTAAATGTTTTATTAGGGGGACAGGGCCAATTTAGTGAGCAGTTCTTC. This chain uses TRBV12-5 with TRBJ2-1; 9 bases map to TRBD1. This CDR3 has 22 amino acids. The junction had 27 bases not matched to a gene; V was cut back by 0 bases and J by 9 bases. Germline V gene lookup returns CDR1 LGHNT and CDR2 FRNRAP.

This chain links TRBV5-6 with TRBJ2-2; 7 bases line up with TRBD2. The trim removed 2 bases at V and 5 bases at J, leaving 9 bases unmatched. The CDR3 totals 16 residues. Germline V lookup: CDR1 SGHDT, CDR2 YYEEEE. The CDR3 nucleotides read TGTGCCAGCAGCTTTTACGCGGGAGTCTTGACCGGGGAGCTGTTTTTT. This encodes CASSFYAGVLTGELFF. The full variable domain, in which reference TRBV5-6 and TRBJ2-2 provide the parts outside the CDR3, is DAGVTQSPTHLIKTRGQQVTLRCSPKSGHDTVSWYQQALGQGPQFIFQYYEEEERQRGNFPDRFSGHQFPNYSSELNVNALLLGDSALYLCASSFYAGVLTGELFFGEGSRLTVL.

V usage is TRBV21-1 and J usage is TRBJ1-6; the listed D gene, TRBD1, was not tested against the DNA. TRBV21-1 is listed as a pseudogene. The CDR3 is made up of 23 amino acids. The CDR3 coding sequence is TGTGCCAGCACCCCACGTTTCATCACCGGGACAGAAATGTTGAGCTCCTATAATTCACCCCTCCACTTT. Protein sequence: CASTPRFITGTEMLSSYNSPLHF.

This clone has just a few counts. This rearrangement joins TRBV6-6 to TRBJ2-2; D unclear. Germline loops: CDR1 MNHNY, CDR2 SVGAGI (reference sequence). Trimming removed 8 bases at V and 0 bases at J, with 10 bases between. The CDR3 is 14 amino acids. The chain's CDR3 is CASRRLANTGELFF. DNA of the CDR3: TGTGCCAGCCGCAGGCTCGCGAACACCGGGGAGCTGTTTTTT.

The chain uses TRBV9 and TRBJ1-3; D might be TRBD1 (5 bases). The CDR3 is 14 amino acids. Germline values: CDR1 SGDLS, CDR2 YYNGEE. V was clipped by 4 bases and J by 2 bases, with 10 bases between them. The CDR3 DNA is TGTGCCAGCAGCTCCCCAGGGACTGGAAACACCATATATTTT. Translating it yields CASSSPGTGNTIYF.

This clone was observed a few times. The J gene is TRBJ1-1, the V gene TRBV15; D possibly corresponds to TRBD1 (6 bases). Trimming stripped 0 bases from V and 7 bases from J, with 15 bases between. Germline V gene data show CDR1 as LNHNV and CDR2 as YYDKDF (reference sequence). The CDR3 is made up of 15 amino acids. The CDR3 is CATSRDHRDTYEAFF. CDR3 nucleotide sequence: TGTGCCACCAGCAGAGACCACCGGGACACTTATGAAGCTTTCTTT.

Ten or more counts support this clone. This sequence joins TRBV19 and TRBJ2-6, with a possible D match to TRBD2 (5 bases). Deletions cut 10 bases from V and 4 bases from J, with 14 bases between. Germline CDR1 reads LNHDA; CDR2 reads SQIVND (reference sequence). The length of the CDR3 is 14 residues. In DNA form, the CDR3 reads TGTGCCACCGCCGGGGTGGCCGGGGCCAACGTCCTGACTTTC. Encoded protein: CATAGVAGANVLTF.

This clone has a handful of counts. The chain employs TRBV19 and TRBJ1-1; D is unresolved. The ends were cut back, 7 bases at V and 4 bases at J, with 16 bases in the middle. The germline V gene has CDR1 LNHDA and CDR2 SQIVND (reference sequence). The CDR3 has 14 amino acids. This chain's CDR3 is CASKAAVGGTEAFF. DNA for the CDR3: TGTGCCAGTAAGGCGGCTGTCGGCGGCACTGAAGCTTTCTTT.

V and J are TRBV9 and TRBJ1-1; D is undetermined. CDR3 length: 14 amino acids. Germline V gives CDR1 SGDLS, CDR2 YYNGEE. V lost 0 bases and J lost 8, with 14 bases in between. CDR3 nucleotides: TGTGCCAGCAGCGTAGAGGTGGAGGACGGGGAAGCTTTCTTT. It encodes CASSVEVEDGEAFF.

This clone was recorded once. The J gene is TRBJ2-7, the V gene TRBV2; 9 bases are shared with TRBD2. The CDR3 is made up of 15 amino acids. With 6 bases clipped from V and 6 bases from J, the junction kept 12 bases outside the gene matches. Germline lookup yields CDR1 SNHLY and CDR2 FYNNEI. For the CDR3, the DNA is TGTGCCAGCAGGCGATTAGCGGGAGATGGCGTCGAGCAGTACTTC. Translating it yields CASRRLAGDGVEQYF.

As to this clone: The sample carries other DNA sequences with the same CDR3. The chain joins TRBV27 to TRBJ2-7; 7 bases line up with TRBD1. The germline CDR1 and CDR2 sequences are MNHEY and SMNVEV (reference sequence). The CDR3 has 12 residues. The J segment lost 7 bases and the V segment lost 5 bases, leaving 5 bases of the junction unmatched. CDR3 sequence reads: CASSPTGEEQYF. The CDR3 DNA reads as TGTGCCAGCAGTCCCACAGGGGAGGAGCAGTACTTC.

This chain joins TRBV5-6 and TRBJ2-1; 8 bases are a match to TRBD2. Germline V lookup: CDR1 SGHDT, CDR2 YYEEEE. V shed 2 bases, J shed 15 bases, and the junction held 10 bases outside the gene matches. The CDR3 is 13 residues long. This chain's CDR3 is CASSFQGGGRLFF. CDR3 sequence (DNA): TGTGCCAGCAGCTTTCAGGGCGGGGGGCGCTTGTTCTTC. The variable domain in full, completed from reference TRBV5-6 and TRBJ2-1, reads DAGVTQSPTHLIKTRGQQVTLRCSPKSGHDTVSWYQQALGQGPQFIFQYYEEEERQRGNFPDRFSGHQFPNYSSELNVNALLLGDSALYLCASSFQGGGRLFFGPGTRLTVL.

This clone was seen once. The chain uses TRBV5-4 and TRBJ2-7; D call uncertain. V shed 0 bases and J shed 1 base, with 11 bases lying between them. This CDR3 comprises 15 residues. Per germline, CDR1 SGHNT and CDR2 YYREEE (reference sequence). CDR3 coding DNA: TGTGCCAGCAGCTTGGGGGCTACCCCATCCTACGAGCAGTACTTC. Its translation is CASSLGATPSYEQYF. The full variable domain, rest sourced from reference TRBV5-4 and TRBJ2-7, is ETGVTQSPTHLIKTRGQQVTLRCSSQSGHNTVSWYQQALGQGPQFIFQYYREEENGRGNFPPRFSGLQFPNYSSELNVNALELDDSALYLCASSLGATPSYEQYFGPGTRLTVT.

The CDR3 DNA follows: TGTGCCAGCAGCGTAGCTAGCGGGAGGGCGGATGAGCAGTTCTTC. The encoded protein is CASSVASGRADEQFF. The genes are TRBV9 and TRBJ2-1, with 12 bases lining up with TRBD2. From germline, CDR1 is SGDLS and CDR2 YYNGEE. V dropped 0 bases and J dropped 8; count of bases not matched to a gene: 3. The CDR3 covers 15 residues.

V is TRBV12-3 or TRBV12-4 and J is TRBJ1-2; 7 nucleotides line up with TRBD1. CDR3 length: 13 residues. V trimming: 6 bases; J trimming: 7 bases; junction bases outside the gene matches: 8. CDR3 sequence (DNA): TGTGCCAGCAGGGCGACAGGGAAAGTTGGCTACACCTTC. As protein: CASRATGKVGYTF.

This chain joins TRBV4-1 and TRBJ2-7, with a possible D match to TRBD2 (5 bases). CDR1 is MGHRA and CDR2 is YSYEKL in the germline V gene. The CDR3 has 15 amino acids. The ends were cut back, 5 bases at V and 1 base at J, with 15 bases in the middle. The CDR3: CASSEGRHTSYEQYF. CDR3 bases: TGCGCCAGCAGCGAGGGCAGGCACACGTCCTACGAGCAGTACTTC.

V is TRBV19 and J is TRBJ2-7, with D maybe TRBD1 (5 bases). Germline CDR1 is LNHDA and CDR2 is SQIVND (reference sequence). The CDR3 loop spans 16 amino acids. V shed 4 bases and J shed 5 bases, with 21 bases lying between them. In DNA, the CDR3 is TGTGCCAGTAGTAGAGCTCCTCGACAGCGCGTCGACGAGCAGTACTTC. Its translation: CASSRAPRQRVDEQYF.

The genes are TRBV6-4 and TRBJ1-1, with D possibly TRBD1 on 6 matching bases. The CDR3 spans 13 residues. The germline V gene encodes CDR1 MRHNA and CDR2 SNTAGT. Trimming removed 6 bases from V and 4 bases from J, with 12 bases in between. The CDR3 DNA reads TGTGCCAGCAGGTCAGGGGAAGGCACTGAAGCTTTCTTT. The encoded protein is CASRSGEGTEAFF.

The chain carries TRBV4-3 and TRBJ2-1; 8 nucleotides line up with TRBD2. V was clipped by 1 base and J by 3 bases; unmatched bases: 8. Germline CDR1 reads LGHNA; CDR2 reads YSLEER. This CDR3 has 17 amino acids. The CDR3 sequence: CASSQALAAGVYNEQFF. CDR3 nucleotide sequence: TGCGCCAGCAGCCAAGCCTTGGCAGCGGGAGTCTACAATGAGCAGTTCTTC.